One sample yielded the 29 T cell receptor beta chains listed below, sequenced in a study of radiotherapy plus CTLA-4 blockade in lung cancer. TCRdb keeps only in-frame clones here, not all; method: immunoSEQ multiplex PCR. The table records tens of thousands of clones, about 77% of them present only once. Sequenced material: peripheral blood, taken from a patient treated with radiotherapy plus ipilimumab. These receptors were obtained from a human donor with non-small cell lung cancer that progressed on radiotherapy plus ipilimumab.

The J gene is TRBJ2-7, the V gene TRBV19, with a tentative D call TRBD1 (5 bases). V was shortened by 3 bases and J by 3 bases, with 15 bases between the two germline ends. The CDR3 runs to 15 residues. In germline, CDR1 is LNHDA, CDR2 SQIVND (reference sequence). CDR3 DNA sequence: TGTGCCAGTAGTATGGGCAGGGATCCCTACTACGAGCAGTACTTC. Amino acids: CASSMGRDPYYEQYF.

The genes are TRBV7-8 and TRBJ2-1; D possibly corresponds to TRBD2 (6 bases). V lost 3 bases to trimming and J lost 1 base, with 13 bases between them. The CDR3 sequence is 16 residues long. Per the germline V gene, CDR1 is SGHVS and CDR2 is FQNEAQ. Here the CDR3 DNA reads TGTGCCAGCAGCTTTGGCGGGACCGGATCCTACAATGAGCAGTTCTTC. Protein sequence: CASSFGGTGSYNEQFF.

The chain employs TRBV4-1 and TRBJ2-1, with D perhaps being TRBD1 or TRBD2 (5 bases each). The CDR3 consists of 17 residues. Germline loops: CDR1 MGHRA, CDR2 YSYEKL. V was shortened by 4 bases and J by 1 base, with 17 bases between the two germline ends. The CDR3: CASSPSQGPRSYNEQFF. DNA of the CDR3: TGCGCCAGCAGCCCGAGTCAGGGACCTAGGTCCTACAATGAGCAGTTCTTC.

This chain links TRBV7-6 with TRBJ1-4, with 11 bases identical to TRBD1. Germline V CDR1 and CDR2: SGHVS, FNYEAQ. The CDR3 is 15 amino acids. V trimming: 5 bases; J trimming: 10 bases; junction bases outside the gene matches: 9. CDR3 in DNA: TGTGCCAGCAGCACACCCCGGGACAGGGGGGGAAAACTGTTTTTT. It codes for CASSTPRDRGGKLFF.

The chain recombines TRBV9 with TRBJ2-3; 9 nucleotides align to TRBD2. Per the germline V gene, CDR1 is SGDLS and CDR2 is YYNGEE. J lost 6 bases, V lost 0 bases, and 8 bases had no gene match. This CDR3 has 16 residues. The CDR3 region has the DNA TGTGCCAGCAGCGTAGAGATAGCGGGAGTAGGGGATACGCAGTATTTT. Translation: CASSVEIAGVGDTQYF.

J is TRBJ2-1 and V is TRBV7-8; TRBD2 agrees at 14 bases. Trimming at V came to 5 bases and at J to 8 bases, leaving 5 bases not matched to a gene. Germline CDR1 reads SGHVS; CDR2 reads FQNEAQ. The CDR3 spans 15 residues. The chain's CDR3 is CASSRLAGGVDEQFF. The CDR3 DNA is TGTGCCAGCAGCCGACTAGCGGGAGGGGTCGATGAGCAGTTCTTC.

The J gene is TRBJ2-2, the V gene TRBV5-1; tentatively, D is TRBD2 (5 bases). This CDR3 region has 17 residues. Trimming left V 3 bases short and J 6 bases short, with 21 bases between. Germline CDR1 SGHRS, CDR2 YFSETQ. The CDR3 protein is CASSSAPGAAASGELFF. The CDR3 DNA reads TGCGCCAGCAGCTCCGCCCCCGGAGCGGCCGCCTCCGGGGAGCTGTTTTTT.

This clone was observed a handful of times. V is TRBV10-3 and J is TRBJ1-4; no firm D call. The CDR3 is 12 residues long. The V gene's germline CDR1 is ENHRY and CDR2 SYGVKD. V was trimmed by 3 bases and J by 3 bases, leaving 2 bases between them. The CDR3 DNA reads as TGTGCCATCAGTGACTCTAATGAAAAACTGTTTTTT. Translated, it gives CAISDSNEKLFF.

V usage is TRBV5-1 and J usage is TRBJ2-1; 13 bases agree with TRBD2. Germline CDR1 is SGHRS and CDR2 is YFSETQ. The CDR3 has 15 amino acids. J lost 9 bases, V lost 5 bases, and 8 bases had no gene match. CDR3: CASSFGRTSGGEQFF. In nucleotides, the CDR3 is TGCGCCAGCAGTTTTGGTAGGACTAGCGGGGGTGAGCAGTTCTTC.

V is TRBV5-1 and J is TRBJ2-1; 13 positions match TRBD2. The J segment lost 2 bases and the V segment lost 2 bases, leaving 4 bases of the junction unmatched. The germline V gene encodes CDR1 SGHRS and CDR2 YFSETQ. The CDR3 spans 17 residues. In DNA, the CDR3 is TGCGCCAGCAGCTTACCGGGACTAGCGGGACCCTACAATGAGCAGTTCTTC. It encodes CASSLPGLAGPYNEQFF.

The rearrangement uses TRBV29-1 and TRBJ1-1; D is possibly TRBD1 (6 bases). The CDR3 has 13 residues. Germline assignment: CDR1 SQVTM and CDR2 ANQGSEA. Trimming removed 6 bases at V and 4 bases at J, with 15 bases between. CDR3 sequence (DNA): TGCAGCGTCGGACAGTCAGCGAGCACTGAAGCTTTCTTT. Translating gives CSVGQSASTEAFF.

The chain links TRBV27 to TRBJ2-1, with D tentatively TRBD2 (5 bases). The CDR3 covers 15 residues. V lost 3 bases, J lost 5 bases, and 14 bases lay in between. Germline loops: CDR1 MNHEY, CDR2 SMNVEV (reference sequence). This CDR3 reads CASSFSRGNNNEQFF. In DNA form, the CDR3 reads TGTGCCAGCAGTTTTTCACGGGGTAATAACAATGAGCAGTTCTTC.

The gene calls are TRBV28 and TRBJ2-1, with 10 bases that match TRBD2. V lost 3 bases, J lost 5 bases, and 10 bases stayed unmatched. CDR3 length: 17 residues. In germline, CDR1 is MDHEN, CDR2 SYDVKM. The CDR3 DNA reads TGTGCCAGCAGTTTCTCGCTAGCGGGAGCTTTGGACAATGAGCAGTTCTTC. Translating it yields CASSFSLAGALDNEQFF.

A remark on this clone: Germline is not matched at one junction end, which may reflect a read error. This chain connects TRBV7-7 to TRBJ2-5; D gene ambiguous. The germline gives CDR1 SSHAT, CDR2 FNYEAQ (reference sequence). The CDR3 loop spans 15 amino acids. In DNA, the CDR3 is TGTGCTAGCAGCACCGGACGGACGTACCAAGAGACCCAGTACTTC. It is translated as CASSTGRTYQETQYF.

This clone has more than one count but fewer than ten. The chain has TRBV2 and TRBJ1-1, with D hard to call. Germline V CDR1 and CDR2: SNHLY, FYNNEI. Trimming left V 4 bases short and J 5 bases short, with 5 bases between. The CDR3 is 11 amino acids. The chain's CDR3 is CASSAFTEAFF. The CDR3 DNA sequence: TGTGCCAGCAGTGCGTTTACTGAAGCTTTCTTT. The full variable domain, with the rest looked up from reference TRBV2 and TRBJ1-1, is EPEVTQTPSHQVTQMGQEVILRCVPISNHLYFYWYRQILGQKVEFLVSFYNNEISEKSEIFDDQFSVERPDGSNFTLKIRSTKLEDSAMYFCASSAFTEAFFGQGTRLTVV.

This clone has a single count. V gene TRBV11-3 combines with J gene TRBJ2-2, with TRBD1 as a possible D gene (6 bases). CDR3 length equals 16 residues. Germline V CDR1 and CDR2: SGHNT, YENEEA. V lost 1 base, J lost 4 bases, and 13 bases lay in between. The CDR3 spells CASSLGITGSTGELFF. The CDR3 region has the DNA TGTGCCAGCAGCTTAGGGATAACAGGGTCCACCGGGGAGCTGTTTTTT. Full variable domain (remainder filled in from reference TRBV11-3 and TRBJ2-2): EAGVVQSPRYKIIEKKQPVAFWCNPISGHNTLYWYLQNLGQGPELLIRYENEEAVDDSQLPKDRFSAERLKGVDSTLKIQPAELGDSAVYLCASSLGITGSTGELFFGEGSRLTVL.

This sequence joins TRBV28 and TRBJ2-3, with D tentatively TRBD2 (6 bases). Trimming stripped 2 bases from V and 2 bases from J, with 8 bases between. CDR3 length: 14 residues. Germline V gene data show CDR1 as MDHEN and CDR2 as SYDVKM. Written as DNA, the CDR3 is TGTGCCAGCAGTTTAGCGGGATTCACAGATACGCAGTATTTT. It translates to CASSLAGFTDTQYF.

The chain combines TRBV28 with TRBJ1-2; unclear D gene. The CDR3 has 15 amino acids. Germline lookup yields CDR1 MDHEN and CDR2 SYDVKM. Trimming cost V 5 bases and J 1 base, with 14 bases left between them. CDR3 in DNA: TGTGCCAGCAGTCCTGAGTTAGAGGTTAACTATGGCTACACCTTC. This translates into CASSPELEVNYGYTF.

The chain couples TRBV18 to TRBJ2-2; D unresolved. This CDR3 contains 12 residues. V lost 6 bases, J lost 6 bases, and 8 bases lay in between. Germline CDR1 KGHSH, CDR2 LQKENI. The chain's CDR3 is CASSPDAGELFF. Written as DNA, the CDR3 is TGTGCCAGCTCCCCCGACGCCGGGGAGCTGTTTTTT.

CDR3 nucleotide sequence: TGTGCCAGCAGCCAAGACTCGACGGAGACCCAGTACTTC. Translating it yields CASSQDSTETQYF. The rearrangement uses TRBV4-2 and TRBJ2-5; unclear D gene. Deletions cut 0 bases from V and 5 bases from J, with 7 bases between. Germline V gives CDR1 LGHNA, CDR2 YNFKEQ. The CDR3 loop spans 13 amino acids.

The gene calls are TRBV5-1 and TRBJ2-1; perhaps TRBD2 as D (7 bases). Germline V gene data show CDR1 as SGHRS and CDR2 as YFSETQ. Trimming removed 0 bases at V and 4 bases at J, with 11 bases between. The CDR3 spans 15 residues. The CDR3 DNA is TGCGCCAGCAGCTTGGAAGGGGGGGTTTACAATGAGCAGTTCTTC. Its translation: CASSLEGGVYNEQFF.

The gene calls are TRBV29-1 and TRBJ2-3; D ambiguous. The CDR3 is 12 amino acids. Germline CDR1 SQVTM, CDR2 ANQGSEA. V was shortened by 2 bases and J by 4 bases, with 7 bases between the two germline ends. For the CDR3, the DNA is TGCAGCGTTGAAAAAACGGCAGATACGCAGTATTTT. Its protein is CSVEKTADTQYF.

The J gene is TRBJ2-7, the V gene TRBV2; 10 bases fit TRBD1. The CDR3 totals 14 residues. The trim removed 4 bases at V and 7 bases at J, leaving 7 bases unmatched. Germline CDR1 SNHLY, CDR2 FYNNEI. CDR3 region: CASSGRTGGYEQYF. The CDR3 coding sequence is TGTGCCAGCAGTGGAAGGACAGGGGGATATGAGCAGTACTTC.

The V gene is TRBV7-7, the J gene TRBJ2-3, with D possibly TRBD2 on 5 matching bases. Germline V CDR1 and CDR2: SSHAT, FNYEAQ (reference sequence). Trimming removed 11 bases from V and 5 bases from J, with 11 bases in between. The CDR3 has 11 amino acids. CDR3 loop: CAAGVGDTQYF. CDR3 nucleotides: TGTGCCGCCGGGGTGGGAGATACGCAGTATTTT.

J is TRBJ2-7 and V is TRBV10-3, with a possible D match to TRBD2 (6 bases). V was cut by 9 bases and J by 5 bases, with 17 bases left in between. The CDR3 extends over 13 amino acids. Germline V gene data show CDR1 as ENHRY and CDR2 as SYGVKD. The chain's CDR3 is CAIMSGVENEQYF. CDR3 sequence (DNA): TGTGCCATTATGTCGGGAGTAGAAAACGAGCAGTACTTC.

Relative to its sample, this clone is medium-sized. The V call is TRBV5-4, the J call TRBJ2-7; 10 bases align to TRBD2. V lost 1 base to trimming and J lost 7 bases; unmatched junction nucleotides: 5. Germline CDR1 SGHNT, CDR2 YYREEE (reference sequence). The CDR3 is 14 amino acids. The CDR3, as DNA: TGTGCCAGCAGCTTGAGGACTAGCGGCCATGAGCAGTACTTC. As protein: CASSLRTSGHEQYF.

There are a few counts of this clone. J is TRBJ2-1 and V is TRBV19; 9 bases match TRBD1. CDR1 and CDR2 (germline): LNHDA, SQIVND (reference sequence). The CDR3 is 15 amino acids. Trimming took 3 bases from V and 7 from J; bases not matched to a gene: 7. This CDR3 reads CASSIGTGIQNEQFF. The CDR3 DNA sequence: TGTGCCAGTAGTATCGGGACAGGGATACAGAATGAGCAGTTCTTC.

The CDR3 protein is CASSLEGGQSGLEQYF. CDR3 bases: TGTGCCAGCAGCTTGGAAGGCGGACAGTCTGGTCTGGAGCAGTACTTC. The chain joins TRBV5-4 to TRBJ2-7, with D maybe TRBD1 (6 bases). V was cut by 0 bases and J by 7 bases, with 20 bases left in between. Per germline, CDR1 SGHNT and CDR2 YYREEE (reference sequence). The CDR3 length is 16 residues.

The V call is TRBV5-5, the J call TRBJ1-3, with D unclear. Germline-derived CDR1 and CDR2 are SGHKS and YYEKEE (reference sequence). There are 16 residues in the CDR3. V lost 0 bases and J 4 bases, leaving 14 bases between the germline ends. CDR3 sequence: CASSLVVPFIGNTIYF. Written as DNA, the CDR3 is TGTGCCAGCAGCTTGGTTGTACCCTTTATCGGAAACACCATATATTTT.